This T cell receptor (beta chain) emerged from a study of blood T cell repertoires in COVID-19. Study-wide background: COVID-19 samples collected from the United States, Italy and Spain covered acute and convalescent phases.

As originally analysed: Amplifying reference gene primers gave estimates of nucleated cell counts. The assay was immunoSEQ multiplex PCR, and TCRdb's table has in-frame clones only and misses some. V, J and clone size reflect that table, while D and trimming were determined from the DNA. The sample records around 62,000 clones, about 90% being singletons. Followed over time, Seattle patients had been enrolled while infection was active. The trim removed 1 base at V and 3 bases at J, leaving 6 bases unmatched. Germline V lookup: CDR1 SGHRS, CDR2 YFSETQ. The CDR3 spans 16 residues. Sample: peripheral blood. The chain has TRBV5-1 and TRBJ2-3; 9 nucleotides line up with TRBD2. This clonotype was sampled from a woman in her sixties or seventies with COVID-19, enrolled during active disease. The CDR3, as DNA: TGCGCCAGCAGCTTGTTAGCGGGAGATGAGACAGATACGCAGTATTTT. Amino acid sequence: CASSLLAGDETDTQYF.